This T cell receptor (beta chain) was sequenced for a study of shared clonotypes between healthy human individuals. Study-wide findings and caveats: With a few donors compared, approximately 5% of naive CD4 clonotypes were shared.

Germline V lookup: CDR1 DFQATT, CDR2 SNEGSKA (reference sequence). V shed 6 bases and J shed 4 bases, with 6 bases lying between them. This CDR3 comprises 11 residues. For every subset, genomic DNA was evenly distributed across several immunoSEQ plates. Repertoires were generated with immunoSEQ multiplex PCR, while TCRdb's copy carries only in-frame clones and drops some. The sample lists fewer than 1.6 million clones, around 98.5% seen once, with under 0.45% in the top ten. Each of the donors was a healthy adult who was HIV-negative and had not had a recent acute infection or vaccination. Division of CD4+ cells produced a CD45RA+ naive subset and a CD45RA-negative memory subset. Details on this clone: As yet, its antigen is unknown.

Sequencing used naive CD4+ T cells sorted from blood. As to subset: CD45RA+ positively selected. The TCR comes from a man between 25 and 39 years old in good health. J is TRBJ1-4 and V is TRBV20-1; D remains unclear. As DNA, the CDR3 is TGCAGTGCCGGACTTAATGAAAAACTGTTTTTT. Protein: CSAGLNEKLFF.